A selection of T cell receptor beta chains follows, all from one sample in a study of blood T cell repertoires in COVID-19. Method: immunoSEQ multiplex PCR; TCRdb's copy keeps in-frame clones and lacks some. The data contain 200,000 to 250,000 clones, nearly 90% of them seen just once; the ten biggest clones take up more than 10%. The specimen was peripheral blood. The receptors originated from a young woman who had recovered from COVID-19. CDR3s include the opening cysteine and the closing phenylalanine or tryptophan. A D gene is named only where the DNA matches it firmly. Clone size is not always given. Where it is, it says once, few, many or a class for expanded clones.

d_gene	v_gene	abundance	j_gene	CDR3nt	CDR3aa
TRBD1	TRBV11-2	.	TRBJ2-7	TGTGCCAGCAGCTTAATCGGGACAGGACACGAGCAGTACTTC	CASSLIGTGHEQYF
TRBD1	TRBV7-3	.	TRBJ1-2	TGTGCCAGCAGCTTAACCGACAGGGGAGTGGAAGGCTACACCTTC	CASSLTDRGVEGYTF
.	TRBV5-4	.	TRBJ2-4	TGTGCCAGCAGCTCAAACAGGGATGGGGACATTCAGTACTTC	CASSSNRDGDIQYF
.	TRBV9	once	TRBJ2-3	TGTGCCAGCAGCGCCTATTGGGGCCTAGATACGCAGTATTTT	CASSAYWGLDTQYF
.	TRBV18	.	TRBJ2-7	TGTGCCAGCTCGCCGGGTCAGTTAGTCTCCTACGAGCAGTACTTC	CASSPGQLVSYEQYF
.	TRBV7-2	.	TRBJ1-3	TGTGCCAGCAGCTTAGCGCAGGCGTTGACTGGAAACACCATATATTTT	CASSLAQALTGNTIYF
.	TRBV9	.	TRBJ2-1	TGTGCCAGCAGCTACGGACTGGAACTCAATGAGCAGTTCTTC	CASSYGLELNEQFF
TRBD2	TRBV7-9	.	TRBJ2-2	TGTGCCAAGGACACCGGGACTAGCGGGAGTAACACCGGGGAGCTGTTTTTT	CAKDTGTSGSNTGELFF
.	TRBV7-2	.	TRBJ1-2	TGTGCCAGCAGCTTAGCGGGCAGTCCCTATGGCTACACCTTC	CASSLAGSPYGYTF
TRBD1	TRBV4-2	.	TRBJ2-2	TGTGCCAGCAGCCAAGAAAGATTGGGGACAGCGAACACCGGGGAGCTGTTTTTT	CASSQERLGTANTGELFF
TRBD2	TRBV11-3	.	TRBJ2-3	TGTGCCAGCAACCATCTAGCGGGTTCCACAGATACGCAGTATTTT	CASNHLAGSTDTQYF
TRBD2	TRBV14	.	TRBJ2-7	TGTGCCAGCAGCTCTCTAGCGGGAGATGGCGAGCAGTACTTC	CASSSLAGDGEQYF
TRBD2	TRBV3-1/TRBV3-2	.	TRBJ2-3	TGTGCCAGCAGCCAAGAACCAGCGGGAGGGATCACAGATACGCAGTATTTT	CASSQEPAGGITDTQYF
.	TRBV12-5	.	TRBJ2-1	TGTGCTAGTGGTTTGGTAAGCGGCCACAATGAGCAGTTCTTC	CASGLVSGHNEQFF
TRBD1	TRBV19	.	TRBJ2-7	TGTGCCAGTAGTATCTACCTTGGACAGGGCTCCTACGAGCAGTACTTC	CASSIYLGQGSYEQYF
TRBD1	TRBV18	.	TRBJ1-3	TGTGCCAGCTCTCCTCGGGGACAGCCTGGAAACACCATATATTTT	CASSPRGQPGNTIYF
.	TRBV30	.	TRBJ1-2	TGTGCCTCGCCGGGAGGCTATGGCTACACCTTC	CASPGGYGYTF
.	TRBV30	.	TRBJ2-7	TGTGCCTGGAGTGTAGACACTCTTTCGTACGAGCAGTACTTC	CAWSVDTLSYEQYF
.	TRBV4-2	.	TRBJ1-4	TGTGCCAGCAGCCTCGGGGAGGGGGGGATGAATGAAAAACTGTTTTTT	CASSLGEGGMNEKLFF
TRBD2	TRBV4-3	.	TRBJ2-1	TGCGCCAGCAGCCAAGAATCCAGCGGGAGATGGAATGAGCAGTTCTTC	CASSQESSGRWNEQFF
TRBD1	TRBV9	.	TRBJ1-5	TGTGCCAGCAGCGTGGGACAGGGGAGTCAGCCCCAGCATTTT	CASSVGQGSQPQHF
.	TRBV28	.	TRBJ1-2	TGTGCCAGCAGCCCCGGGACATCAAAGGGTAACTATGGCTACACCTTC	CASSPGTSKGNYGYTF
TRBD2	TRBV5-4	.	TRBJ2-3	TGTGCCAGCAGCTCGGGGGGGCGGTTCACAGATACGCAGTATTTT	CASSSGGRFTDTQYF
.	TRBV6-5	.	TRBJ2-1	TGTGCCGGGGACACGAACAATGAGCAGTTCTTC	CAGDTNNEQFF
.	TRBV13	.	TRBJ1-1	TGTGCCAGCAGCAGGTTTAGCGGTATGGACACTGAAGCTTTCTTT	CASSRFSGMDTEAFF
TRBD1	TRBV2	.	TRBJ1-2	TGTGCCAGCAGGCTAGGGACAGACTATGGCTACACCTTC	CASRLGTDYGYTF
TRBD2	TRBV6-4	.	TRBJ2-3	TGTGCCAGCAGTGACGTGGCGGGAGAAGATACGCAGTATTTT	CASSDVAGEDTQYF
.	TRBV27	.	TRBJ2-2	TGTGCCAGCAGTCCACCCGGGAGCGCCTCGAACACCGGGGAGCTGTTTTTT	CASSPPGSASNTGELFF
TRBD1	TRBV7-9	.	TRBJ2-7	TGTGCCAGCAGACCTACGACAGGGCGCGAGAATCACGACGAGCAGTACTTC	CASRPTTGRENHDEQYF
.	TRBV7-3	.	TRBJ2-5	TGTGCCAGCAGCTTATCCCAGGGCGTACAAGAGACCCAGTACTTC	CASSLSQGVQETQYF
TRBD1	TRBV19	.	TRBJ1-1	TGTGCCAGTAGGGTGACAGGGGCGGATGGACACGATTCTGAAGCTTTCTTT	CASRVTGADGHDSEAFF
TRBD1	TRBV5-5	.	TRBJ2-3	TGTGCCAGCAGAACCGGGACAGGGGGTTTAAAGGGGAATTTT	CASRTGTGGLKGNF
TRBD2	TRBV18	.	TRBJ2-7	TGTGCCAGCTCACCGGGACTGCGGGAGTTCGGATCCGAGCAGTATTTC	CASSPGLREFGSEQYF
.	TRBV7-9	.	TRBJ1-1	TGTGCCAGCAGCTTAGTAGGGAGCAAGGCAGAAGCTTTCTTT	CASSLVGSKAEAFF
.	TRBV4-3	.	TRBJ2-3	TGCGCCAGCAGCCAAGATAATCTAGCCCTCCCTTCAGATACGCAGTATTTT	CASSQDNLALPSDTQYF
TRBD2	TRBV25-1	once	TRBJ2-1	TGTGCCAGCAGCTCGACAGGGCGGACTAGCGGGGAGAACAATGAGCAGTTCTTC	CASSSTGRTSGENNEQFF
.	TRBV5-1	.	TRBJ1-1	TGCGCCAGCAGCTGGGCCGGGACAATGAACACTGAAGCTTTCTTT	CASSWAGTMNTEAFF
TRBD1	TRBV27	.	TRBJ2-7	TGTGCCAGCAGTTCGCTCCGGACAGGCTCGGACTACGAGCAGTACTTC	CASSSLRTGSDYEQYF
.	TRBV30	.	TRBJ1-5	TGTGCCTGGAGTGTACAGGGCAATCAGCCCCAGCATTTT	CAWSVQGNQPQHF
.	TRBV7-9	.	TRBJ1-2	TGTGCCAGCAGCCAACCCTCACGAGGCTATGGCTACACCTTC	CASSQPSRGYGYTF
TRBD2	TRBV27	.	TRBJ2-1	TGTGCCAGCAGCTCTCCGGGACTAGCGGGACGGAAACCTGGGAATGAGCAGTTCTTC	CASSSPGLAGRKPGNEQFF
.	TRBV5-5	.	TRBJ2-2	TGTGCCAGCAGCGAAGGGGAAGGACCGTACCGGGAGCTGTTTTTT	CASSEGEGPYRELFF
.	TRBV9	.	TRBJ1-4	TGTGCCAGCAGCGTAGACGGCACGGCGAGGGAACTGTTTTTT	CASSVDGTARELFF
TRBD1	TRBV5-1	.	TRBJ2-5	TGCGCCAGCAGCTTTGACAGGGGACAGTACTTC	CASSFDRGQYF
TRBD2	TRBV15	.	TRBJ2-7	TGTGCCACCAGCCGGCGGGAGAACCTAGACGAGCAGTACTTC	CATSRRENLDEQYF
.	TRBV11-2	.	TRBJ1-2	TGTGCCAGCAGCCCCCGAGGGTACACCATGACCCTCTTC	CASSPRGYTMTLF
TRBD2	TRBV13	.	TRBJ2-7	TGTGCCAGCAGCTTTGGGCGGGAGAGCTGGGGCGAGCAGTACTTC	CASSFGRESWGEQYF
TRBD1	TRBV27	.	TRBJ1-5	TGTGCCACCGCCGACCAGGGGGGCAATCAGCCCCAGCATTTT	CATADQGGNQPQHF
TRBD2	TRBV4-3	.	TRBJ2-1	TGCGCCAGCAGCCAGTTAGCGGGAGGTGCTTTTATCTCCTACAATGAGCAGTTCTTC	CASSQLAGGAFISYNEQFF